This passage covers 9 T cell receptor beta chains from one sample sequenced in a study of T cells in localized non-small cell lung cancer. Sequenced by immunoSEQ multiplex PCR; TCRdb stores in-frame clones only, minus some. The sample records roughly 89,000 clones, roughly 93% being singletons. The sample consisted of PBMCs, taken before any cancer treatment. Source of these receptors: a woman aged 40-69 years with stage II squamous cell lung carcinoma.

The chain uses TRBV2 and TRBJ2-3; 7 nucleotides align to TRBD2. CDR1 SNHLY and CDR2 FYNNEI come from the germline V gene. The CDR3 extends over 16 amino acids. V was pared by 4 bases and J by 2 bases, with 9 bases of the junction left unmatched. CDR3 DNA: TGTGCCAGCAGTGGGGTTAGCGGGTCAATCACAGATACGCAGTATTTT. Protein: CASSGVSGSITDTQYF.

The J gene is TRBJ2-3, the V gene TRBV27, with a possible D match to TRBD1 (6 bases). The CDR3 has 15 amino acids. V lost 4 bases to trimming and J lost 0 bases, with 11 bases between them. CDR1 is MNHEY and CDR2 is SMNVEV in the germline V gene (reference sequence). CDR3 residues: CASSSRDTSTDTQYF. The CDR3 DNA follows: TGTGCCAGCAGTTCCCGGGACACAAGCACAGATACGCAGTATTTT.

This sequence joins TRBV13 and TRBJ1-1; 9 bases fit TRBD1. Trimming removed 3 bases from V and 3 bases from J; junction bases left unmatched: 5. Germline lookup yields CDR1 PRHDT and CDR2 FYEKMQ (reference sequence). The CDR3 spans 15 residues. CDR3 sequence: CASSFHRGPDTEAFF. The CDR3 DNA sequence: TGTGCCAGCAGCTTTCACAGGGGGCCTGACACTGAAGCTTTCTTT.

The V call is TRBV27, the J call TRBJ1-5; D unresolved. V lost 10 bases, J lost 2 bases, and 12 bases lay in between. This CDR3 has 13 amino acids. Germline CDR1 MNHEY, CDR2 SMNVEV (reference sequence). The CDR3 coding sequence is TGTGCCACCGCCCTTTTTGGCAATCAGCCCCAGCATTTT. This codes for CATALFGNQPQHF.

This chain links TRBV6-6 with TRBJ2-1, with 7 bases lining up with TRBD2. The CDR3 sequence is 16 residues long. Germline V gives CDR1 MNHNY, CDR2 SVGAGI (reference sequence). V lost 2 bases to trimming and J lost 3 bases; unmatched junction nucleotides: 7. The CDR3 coding sequence is TGTGCCAGCAGTTACGTGGCGGGAGTACGCTACAATGAGCAGTTCTTC. It codes for CASSYVAGVRYNEQFF.

The chain joins TRBV2 to TRBJ2-3; maybe TRBD1 (6 bases). Trimming removed 6 bases at V and 1 base at J, with 26 bases between. The CDR3 is made up of 19 amino acids. The V gene's germline CDR1 is SNHLY and CDR2 FYNNEI. CDR3 bases: TGTGCCAGCAGCCCGGTTGACAGGCGAACCCCTTTTGGCACAGATACGCAGTATTTT. Translating gives CASSPVDRRTPFGTDTQYF.

V gene TRBV27 combines with J gene TRBJ1-3; TRBD1 is a possible D gene (5 bases). The germline V gene encodes CDR1 MNHEY and CDR2 SMNVEV (reference sequence). This CDR3 spans 14 amino acids. V lost 6 bases, J lost 4 bases, and 13 bases lay in between. This CDR3 is CASRPRGLGNTIYF. The CDR3 DNA reads as TGTGCCAGCAGGCCACGGGGCTTGGGAAACACCATATATTTT.

This clone was observed a handful of times. The rearrangement joins TRBV27 to TRBJ2-2; no clear D gene. Trimming removed 4 bases at V and 7 bases at J, with 10 bases between. Germline V gene lookup returns CDR1 MNHEY and CDR2 SMNVEV (reference sequence). The CDR3 has 13 amino acids. This CDR3 reads CASSSWRVGELFF. As DNA, the CDR3 is TGTGCCAGCAGTTCCTGGAGAGTCGGGGAGCTGTTTTTT.

J is TRBJ1-2 and V is TRBV7-2; D perhaps matches TRBD1 (5 bases). The germline V gene encodes CDR1 SGHTA and CDR2 FQGNSA. The length of the CDR3 is 11 residues. Between the trimmed V and J ends, which lost 9 bases and 4 bases, there was a span of 9 bases. The CDR3 DNA reads as TGTGCCAGAAATAGGGGCTATGGCTACACCTTC. Residues: CARNRGYGYTF. The whole variable domain, remainder taken from reference TRBV7-2 and TRBJ1-2, is GAGVSQSPSNKVTEKGKDVELRCDPISGHTALYWYRQSLGQGLEFLIYFQGNSAPDKSGLPSDRFSAERTGGSVSTLTIQRTQQEDSAVYLCARNRGYGYTFGSGTRLTVV.